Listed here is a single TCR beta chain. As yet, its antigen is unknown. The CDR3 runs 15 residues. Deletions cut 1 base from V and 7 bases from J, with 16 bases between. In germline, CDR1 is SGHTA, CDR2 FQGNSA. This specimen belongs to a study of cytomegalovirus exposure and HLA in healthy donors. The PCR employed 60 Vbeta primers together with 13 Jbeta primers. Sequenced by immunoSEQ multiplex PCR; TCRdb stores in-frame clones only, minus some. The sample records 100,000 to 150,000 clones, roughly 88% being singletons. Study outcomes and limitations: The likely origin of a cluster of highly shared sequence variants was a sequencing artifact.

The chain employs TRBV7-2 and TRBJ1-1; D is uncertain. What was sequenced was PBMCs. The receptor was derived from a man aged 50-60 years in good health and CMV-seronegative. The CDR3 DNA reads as TGTGCCAGCAGCTTAGTTAGCGCTGGGAAGGTTGAAGCTTTCTTT. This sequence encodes CASSLVSAGKVEAFF.